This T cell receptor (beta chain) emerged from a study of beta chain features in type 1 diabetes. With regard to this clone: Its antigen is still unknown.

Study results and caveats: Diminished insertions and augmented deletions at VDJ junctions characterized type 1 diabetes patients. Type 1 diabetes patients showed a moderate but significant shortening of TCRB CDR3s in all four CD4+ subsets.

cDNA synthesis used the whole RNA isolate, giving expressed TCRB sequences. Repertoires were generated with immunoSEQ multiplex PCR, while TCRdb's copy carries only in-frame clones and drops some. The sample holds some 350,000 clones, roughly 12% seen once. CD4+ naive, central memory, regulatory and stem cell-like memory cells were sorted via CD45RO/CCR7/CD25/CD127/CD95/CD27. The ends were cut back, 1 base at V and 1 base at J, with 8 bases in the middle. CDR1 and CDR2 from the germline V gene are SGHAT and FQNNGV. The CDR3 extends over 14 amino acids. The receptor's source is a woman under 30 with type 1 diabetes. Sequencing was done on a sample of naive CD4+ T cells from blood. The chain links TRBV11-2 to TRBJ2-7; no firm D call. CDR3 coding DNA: TGTGCCAGCAGCTTAGGAGCGAGATCCTACGAGCAGTACGTC. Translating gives CASSLGARSYEQYV.